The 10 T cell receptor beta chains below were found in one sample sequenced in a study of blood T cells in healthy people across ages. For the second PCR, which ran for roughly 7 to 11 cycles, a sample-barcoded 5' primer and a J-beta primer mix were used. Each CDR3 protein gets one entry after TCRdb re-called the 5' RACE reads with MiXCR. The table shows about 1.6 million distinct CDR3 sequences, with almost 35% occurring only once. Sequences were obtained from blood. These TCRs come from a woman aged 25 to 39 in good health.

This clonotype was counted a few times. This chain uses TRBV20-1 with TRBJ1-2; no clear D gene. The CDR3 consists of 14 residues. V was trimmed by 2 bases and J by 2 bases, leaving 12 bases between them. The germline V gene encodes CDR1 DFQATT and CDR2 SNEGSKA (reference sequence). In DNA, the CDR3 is TGCAGTGCTAGACCAGTAACAGTCAACTATGGCTACACCTTC. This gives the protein CSARPVTVNYGYTF.

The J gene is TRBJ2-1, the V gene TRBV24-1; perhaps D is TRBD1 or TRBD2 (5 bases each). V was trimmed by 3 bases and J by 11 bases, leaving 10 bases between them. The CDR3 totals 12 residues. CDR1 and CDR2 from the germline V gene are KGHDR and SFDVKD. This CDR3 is CATSDNRDQQFF. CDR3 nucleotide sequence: TGTGCCACCAGTGATAACCGGGACCAGCAGTTCTTC.

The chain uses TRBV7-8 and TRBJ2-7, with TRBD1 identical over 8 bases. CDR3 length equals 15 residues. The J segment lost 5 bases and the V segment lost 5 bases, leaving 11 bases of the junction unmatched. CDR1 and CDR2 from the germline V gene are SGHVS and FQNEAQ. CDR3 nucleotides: TGTGCCAGCAGCCCGAATCAGGGGGCGGAGGACGAGCAGTACTTC. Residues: CASSPNQGAEDEQYF.

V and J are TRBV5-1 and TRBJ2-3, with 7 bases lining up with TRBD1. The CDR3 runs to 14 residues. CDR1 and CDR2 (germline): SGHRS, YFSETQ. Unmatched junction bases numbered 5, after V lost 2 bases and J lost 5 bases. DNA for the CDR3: TGCGCCAGCAGCTTATCAGGGGGAGTAGATACGCAGTATTTT. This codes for CASSLSGGVDTQYF.

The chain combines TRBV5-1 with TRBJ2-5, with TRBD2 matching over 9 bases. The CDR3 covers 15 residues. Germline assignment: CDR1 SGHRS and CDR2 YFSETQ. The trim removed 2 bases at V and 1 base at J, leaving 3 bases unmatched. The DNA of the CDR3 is TGCGCCAGCAGCTTCTGGCGGGAGGGCCAAGAGACCCAGTACTTC. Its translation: CASSFWREGQETQYF.

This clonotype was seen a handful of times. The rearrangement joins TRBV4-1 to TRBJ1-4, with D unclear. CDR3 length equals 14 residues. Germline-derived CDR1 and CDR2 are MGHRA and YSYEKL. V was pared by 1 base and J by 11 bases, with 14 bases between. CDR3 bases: TGCGCCAGCAGCCAAGCGGGGTACTTTGACAAACTGTTTTTT. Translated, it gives CASSQAGYFDKLFF.

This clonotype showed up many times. DNA of the CDR3: TGCAGCGTTGCGGGACAGCAGAACACTGAAGCTTTCTTT. Its translation is CSVAGQQNTEAFF. The chain carries TRBV29-1 and TRBJ1-1, with 7 bases identical to TRBD1. CDR3 length equals 13 residues. V shed 4 bases and J 1 base; nucleotides not matched to a gene: 3. CDR1 and CDR2 (germline): SQVTM, ANQGSEA. Based on the CDR3 plus reference TRBV29-1 and TRBJ1-1, the full variable domain is SAVISQKPSRDICQRGTSLTIQCQVDSQVTMMFWYRQQPGQSLTLIATANQGSEATYESGFVIDKFPISRPNLTFSTLTVSNMSPEDSSIYLCSVAGQQNTEAFFGQGTRLTVV.

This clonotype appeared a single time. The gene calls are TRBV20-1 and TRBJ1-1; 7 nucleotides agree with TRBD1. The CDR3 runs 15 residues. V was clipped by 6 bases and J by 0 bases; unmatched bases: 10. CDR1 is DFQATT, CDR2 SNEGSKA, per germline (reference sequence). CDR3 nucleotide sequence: TGCAGTGCCCCGGCCCCACAGGGGATGAACACTGAAGCTTTCTTT. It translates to CSAPAPQGMNTEAFF.

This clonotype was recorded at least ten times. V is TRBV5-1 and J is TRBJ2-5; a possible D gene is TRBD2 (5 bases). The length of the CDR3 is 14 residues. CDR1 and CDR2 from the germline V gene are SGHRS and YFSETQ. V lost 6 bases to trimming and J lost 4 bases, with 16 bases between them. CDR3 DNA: TGCGCCAGCACCCTGGACGGCCGGGGAGAGACCCAGTACTTC. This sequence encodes CASTLDGRGETQYF.

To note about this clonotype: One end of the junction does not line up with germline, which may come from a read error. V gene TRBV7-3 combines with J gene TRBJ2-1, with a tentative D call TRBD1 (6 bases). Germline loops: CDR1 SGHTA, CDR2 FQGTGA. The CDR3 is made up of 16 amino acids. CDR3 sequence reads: CASSLTPWGPYNGQFF. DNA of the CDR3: TGTGCCAGCAGCTTAACGCCTTGGGGGCCCTACAATGGGCAGTTCTTC.